This TCR beta chain appears in the sequencing data of a study of T cell repertoires in cytomegalovirus infection. At the level of the study: CMV epitopes that were recently identified and HLA-C-restricted were used alongside well-studied HLA-B-restricted ones. Evidence of both CMV infection and a matching HLA type came from public TCR beta signatures.

Whole-study results and caveats: HLA-C-restricted CMV clonotypes gave the most frequent clonotype in two of eight donors. Cumulative public TCR beta family frequency identified CMV carriers with the relevant HLA.

A single count supports this clonotype. What it binds is not known. TCRdb reanalysed the reads using MiXCR and keeps one entry per CDR3 protein. The data hold approximately 990,000 distinct CDR3 sequences, with approximately 30% observed a single time. The V and J ends lost 6 bases and 2 bases respectively, with 14 bases between them. The length of the CDR3 is 16 residues. Per the germline V gene, CDR1 is MNHEY and CDR2 is SMNVEV (reference sequence). The clonotype originates from a human donor in good health (CMV status not recorded). Some clones in this sample may be carry-over from other donors' samples. The chain combines TRBV27 with TRBJ2-6; no firm D call. The input for sequencing was cultured CD8+ T cells from PBMCs, taken from culture after CMV antigen stimulation. CDR3 amino acids: CASSPRVGAGANVLTF. The CDR3 nucleotides read TGTGCCAGCAGCCCCCGTGTAGGCGCTGGGGCCAACGTCCTGACTTTC.